The 21 T cell receptor beta chains given below trace back to one sample, sequenced in a study of shared clonotypes between healthy human individuals. The table came from immunoSEQ multiplex PCR; TCRdb's copy has only in-frame clones and leaves some out. The sample consists of roughly 500,000 clones, approximately 80% of them appearing once. The sample comprised PBMCs. All receptors come from a middle-aged woman in good health. Some clones in this sample may be carry-over from other donors' samples.

The CDR3 DNA follows: TGTGCCAGCAGCTCTCAGACTAGCGGGAGGGAGAAAGATACGCAGTATTTT. Translating gives CASSSQTSGREKDTQYF. J is TRBJ2-3 and V is TRBV7-8; TRBD2 aligns across 14 bases. Germline loops: CDR1 SGHVS, CDR2 FQNEAQ. This CDR3 region has 17 residues. With V trimmed by 4 bases and J by 5 bases, 8 bases remained unmatched.

The V gene is TRBV5-1, the J gene TRBJ1-1; 7 nucleotides match TRBD1. The CDR3 loop spans 16 amino acids. Trimming removed 3 bases from V and 2 bases from J; junction bases left unmatched: 10. Germline V gene sequence: CDR1 SGHRS, CDR2 YFSETQ. The CDR3, as DNA: TGCGCCAGCAGCTCGGGGAGGGACAGCCTTAACACTGAAGCTTTCTTT. Translated: CASSSGRDSLNTEAFF.

This chain uses TRBV27 with TRBJ2-7; 8 bases fit TRBD1. CDR1 MNHEY and CDR2 SMNVEV come from the germline V gene (reference sequence). The length of the CDR3 is 13 residues. V lost 6 bases, J lost 2 bases, and 3 bases stayed unmatched. The CDR3 sequence is CASRGTGTYEQYF. The CDR3 DNA reads as TGTGCCAGCAGGGGGACAGGTACCTACGAGCAGTACTTC.

This clone was counted between two and nine times. The chain combines TRBV2 with TRBJ2-5; 7 bases line up with TRBD2. V trimming: 6 bases; J trimming: 0 bases; junction bases outside the gene matches: 10. The germline V gene has CDR1 SNHLY and CDR2 FYNNEI. CDR3 length: 16 residues. The DNA for the CDR3 is TGTGCCAGCAGAATGACCGGGACTACCTACCAAGAGACCCAGTACTTC. As protein: CASRMTGTTYQETQYF.

Of note for this clone: Other DNA sequences from this sample encode an identical CDR3 as well. This chain connects TRBV9 to TRBJ2-3; 10 positions agree with TRBD2. Germline V gene lookup returns CDR1 SGDLS and CDR2 YYNGEE. The CDR3 extends over 15 amino acids. V lost 3 bases and J lost 4; bases outside the gene matches: 5. CDR3 sequence reads: CASSASGRRADTQYF. CDR3 sequence (DNA): TGTGCCAGCAGCGCTAGCGGGAGAAGGGCAGATACGCAGTATTTT.

The chain uses TRBV2 and TRBJ1-6; 8 positions match TRBD1. The germline CDR1 and CDR2 sequences are SNHLY and FYNNEI. The CDR3 loop spans 15 amino acids. The junction had 0 bases not matched to a gene; V was cut back by 4 bases and J by 1 base. The CDR3 spells CASSGQGSYNSPLHF. CDR3 DNA: TGTGCCAGCAGTGGACAGGGGTCCTATAATTCACCCCTCCACTTT.

The rearrangement joins TRBV9 to TRBJ2-6; TRBD1 or TRBD2 may be the D gene (7 bases each). V lost 3 bases to trimming and J lost 0 bases, with 13 bases between them. Looked up from germline, CDR1 is SGDLS and CDR2 is YYNGEE. CDR3 length: 17 amino acids. This chain's CDR3 is CASSAQGGGSGANVLTF. CDR3 sequence (DNA): TGTGCCAGCAGCGCCCAGGGGGGGGGCTCTGGGGCCAACGTCCTGACTTTC.

This chain links TRBV10-3 with TRBJ1-2; D is perhaps TRBD1 (6 bases). The CDR3 contains 13 residues. The ends were cut back, 8 bases at V and 8 bases at J, with 18 bases in the middle. Germline lookup yields CDR1 ENHRY and CDR2 SYGVKD. Here the CDR3 DNA reads TGTGCCATCGTCAAAGGGGGGGGCGACGGCTACACCTTC. Its translation: CAIVKGGGDGYTF.

The CDR3 protein is CASSNDRGPYNEQFF. CDR3 in DNA: TGTGCCAGCAGCAACGACCGGGGTCCCTACAATGAGCAGTTCTTC. The chain employs TRBV21-1 and TRBJ2-1; TRBD2, the table's D call, lacks a check against the DNA. TRBV21-1 is an annotated pseudogene. The CDR3 is made up of 15 amino acids.

The CDR3 here is CASSLSTTDTQYF. The CDR3 DNA sequence: TGCGCCAGCAGCTTGTCAACGACAGATACGCAGTATTTT. The chain uses TRBV5-1 and TRBJ2-3; no clear D. This CDR3 has 13 amino acids. Per germline, CDR1 SGHRS and CDR2 YFSETQ. Trimming stripped 1 base from V and 3 bases from J, with 6 bases between.

The CDR3 DNA reads as TGTGCCAGCAGCCAATACGGGAGGGACCACGGGGAGCTGTTTTTT. Translating gives CASSQYGRDHGELFF. The chain uses TRBV14 and TRBJ2-2; 8 bases fit TRBD2. The CDR3 has 15 amino acids. Germline loops: CDR1 SGHDN, CDR2 FVKESK. Trimming removed 2 bases from V and 7 bases from J; junction bases left unmatched: 6.

DNA for the CDR3: TGTGCCAGCACCGACGGGGGGGCAGGAGTCACAGATACGCAGTATTTT. This translates into CASTDGGAGVTDTQYF. The chain joins TRBV25-1 to TRBJ2-3; 8 nucleotides line up with TRBD2. The ends lost 7 bases at V and 2 bases at J; junction bases unmatched: 11. The V gene's germline CDR1 is MGHDK and CDR2 SYGVNS. The CDR3 is 16 amino acids.

The rearrangement joins TRBV5-1 to TRBJ2-2; no clear D. The length of the CDR3 is 14 residues. Trimming took off 4 bases at V and 6 bases at J, with 13 bases between the two ends. Germline CDR1 is SGHRS and CDR2 is YFSETQ. The CDR3 sequence is CASSPAQVAGELFF. The CDR3 DNA sequence: TGCGCCAGCAGCCCCGCCCAGGTTGCCGGGGAGCTGTTTTTT. Full variable domain (remainder filled in from reference TRBV5-1 and TRBJ2-2): KAGVTQTPRYLIKTRGQQVTLSCSPISGHRSVSWYQQTPGQGLQFLFEYFSETQRNKGNFPGRFSGRQFSNSRSEMNVSTLELGDSALYLCASSPAQVAGELFFGEGSRLTVL.

The CDR3 loop reads CASSADRGVNTEAFF. As DNA, the CDR3 is TGTGCCAGCAGTGCCGACAGGGGAGTAAACACTGAAGCTTTCTTT. The V call is TRBV6-1, the J call TRBJ1-1; the match to TRBD1 covers 8 bases. Germline values: CDR1 MNHNS, CDR2 SASEGT. J lost 2 bases, V lost 4 bases, and 6 bases had no gene match. The CDR3 has 15 residues.

The J gene is TRBJ2-3, the V gene TRBV29-1; TRBD2 aligns across 7 bases. The CDR3 runs to 15 residues. Germline CDR1 and CDR2: SQVTM and ANQGSEA. V lost 1 base, J lost 2 bases, and 6 bases stayed unmatched. The DNA for the CDR3 is TGCAGCGTTGAAGTCCTAGCGGACTCCACAGATACGCAGTATTTT. Its protein product is CSVEVLADSTDTQYF.

The rearrangement links TRBV5-1 to TRBJ2-5; tentative D call: TRBD2 (5 bases). The CDR3 spans 17 residues. V gave up 0 bases and J gave up 0 bases, with 15 bases separating them. The germline CDR1 and CDR2 sequences are SGHRS and YFSETQ. Written as DNA, the CDR3 is TGCGCCAGCAGCTTGGAGAGGGCAGCGCATTACCAAGAGACCCAGTACTTC. This sequence encodes CASSLERAAHYQETQYF.

At least ten counts were recorded for this clone. The CDR3 is CASQGLATEQFF. The CDR3 DNA is TGTGCCAGCCAAGGACTAGCGACCGAGCAGTTCTTC. The V and J genes are TRBV7-2 and TRBJ2-1; 9 bases match TRBD2. Trimming removed 8 bases from V and 10 bases from J; junction bases left unmatched: 6. This CDR3 spans 12 amino acids. Per germline, CDR1 SGHTA and CDR2 FQGNSA.

The chain has TRBV10-2 and TRBJ2-3, with TRBD2 matching over 12 bases. The CDR3 covers 15 residues. Germline assignment: CDR1 WSHSY and CDR2 SAAADI. The trim removed 5 bases at V and 3 bases at J, leaving 3 bases unmatched. CDR3 DNA: TGCGCCAGCAGTACGACTAGCGGGAGAACAGATACGCAGTATTTT. It translates to CASSTTSGRTDTQYF.

The rearrangement uses TRBV28 and TRBJ1-2; the D gene is possibly TRBD1 (5 bases). The germline gives CDR1 MDHEN, CDR2 SYDVKM. V gave up 6 bases and J gave up 7 bases, with 24 bases separating them. The CDR3 is 16 amino acids. CDR3: CASRGLGLGLLGGYTF. The CDR3 DNA reads TGTGCCAGCAGGGGACTGGGACTCGGACTTCTGGGTGGCTACACCTTC.

With respect to this clone: Only one base separates this from a far larger clonotype, so it likely reflects a read error. Within the sample, other DNA sequences also encode this same CDR3. This rearrangement joins TRBV5-6 to TRBJ1-1; 10 bases align to TRBD1. Germline assignment: CDR1 SGHDT and CDR2 YYEEEE. The CDR3 extends over 14 amino acids. The CDR3 here is CASSSWDRGTEAFF. The CDR3 DNA is TGTGCCAGCAGCTCATGGGACAGGGGAACTGAAGCCTTCTTT. The variable domain in full, completed from reference TRBV5-6 and TRBJ1-1, reads DAGVTQSPTHLIKTRGQQVTLRCSPKSGHDTVSWYQQALGQGPQFIFQYYEEEERQRGNFPDRFSGHQFPNYSSELNVNALLLGDSALYLCASSSWDRGTEAFFGQGTRLTVV.

The CDR3 spells CASSSWTSGSTGELFF. CDR3 coding DNA: TGTGCCAGCAGCAGTTGGACTAGCGGGAGCACCGGGGAGCTGTTTTTT. The J gene is TRBJ2-2, the V gene TRBV14, with TRBD2 matching over 13 bases. V was pared by 5 bases and J by 4 bases, with 4 bases of the junction left unmatched. The germline CDR1 and CDR2 sequences are SGHDN and FVKESK. This CDR3 has 16 amino acids.